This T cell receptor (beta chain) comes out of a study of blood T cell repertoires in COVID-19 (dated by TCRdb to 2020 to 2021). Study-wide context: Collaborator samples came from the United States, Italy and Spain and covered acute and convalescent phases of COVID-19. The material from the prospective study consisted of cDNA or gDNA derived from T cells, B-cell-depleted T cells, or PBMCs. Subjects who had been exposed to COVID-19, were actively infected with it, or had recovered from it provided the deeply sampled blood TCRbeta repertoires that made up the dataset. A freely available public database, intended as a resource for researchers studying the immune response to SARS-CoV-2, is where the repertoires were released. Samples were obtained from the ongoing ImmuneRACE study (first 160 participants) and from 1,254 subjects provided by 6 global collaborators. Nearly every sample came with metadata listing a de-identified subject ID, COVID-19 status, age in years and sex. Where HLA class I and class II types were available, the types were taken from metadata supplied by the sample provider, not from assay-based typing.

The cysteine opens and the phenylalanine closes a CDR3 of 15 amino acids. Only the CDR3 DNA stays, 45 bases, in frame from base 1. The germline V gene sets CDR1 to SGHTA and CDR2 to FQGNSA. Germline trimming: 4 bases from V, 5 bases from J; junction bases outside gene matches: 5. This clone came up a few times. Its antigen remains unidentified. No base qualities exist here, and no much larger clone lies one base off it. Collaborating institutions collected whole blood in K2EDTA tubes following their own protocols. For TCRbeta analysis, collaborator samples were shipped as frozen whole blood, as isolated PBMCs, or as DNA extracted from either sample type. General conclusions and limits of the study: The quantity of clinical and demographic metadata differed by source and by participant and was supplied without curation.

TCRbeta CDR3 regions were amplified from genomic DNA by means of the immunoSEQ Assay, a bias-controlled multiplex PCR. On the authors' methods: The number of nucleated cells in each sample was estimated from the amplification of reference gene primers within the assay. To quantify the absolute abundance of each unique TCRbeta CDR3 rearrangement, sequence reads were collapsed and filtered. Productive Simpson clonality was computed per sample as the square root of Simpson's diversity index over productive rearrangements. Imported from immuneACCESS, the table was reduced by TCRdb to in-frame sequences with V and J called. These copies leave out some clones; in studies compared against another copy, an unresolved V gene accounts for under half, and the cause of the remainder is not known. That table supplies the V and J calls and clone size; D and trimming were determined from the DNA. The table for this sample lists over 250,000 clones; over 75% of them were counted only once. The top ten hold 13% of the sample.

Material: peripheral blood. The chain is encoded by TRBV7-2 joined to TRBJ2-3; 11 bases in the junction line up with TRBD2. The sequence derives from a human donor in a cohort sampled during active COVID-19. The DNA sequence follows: TGTGCCAGCAGCTATAGCGGGAGGGCCATAGATACGCAGTATTTT. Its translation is CASSYSGRAIDTQYF.